This T cell receptor beta chain was identified in a study of cytomegalovirus exposure and HLA in healthy donors. In the PCR, 60 Vbeta and 13 Jbeta primers were used. TCRdb keeps only in-frame clones here, not all; method: immunoSEQ multiplex PCR. Here the sample spans approximately 190,000 clones, approximately 79% being singletons. Study observations and caveats: CMV serostatus was the only recorded immune exposure for donors. There were several of the most significant clusters that appeared linked to common viral pathogens in a later analysis. The study put some 160 TCR beta chains on its list as cytomegalovirus-associated.

As concerns this clone: The antigen is not known.

Sequencing was done on a sample of PBMCs. The TCR comes from a man aged 35 to 55 in good health and CMV-seropositive.

CDR3 amino acids: CASSLTAGTGYEAFF. The CDR3, as DNA: TGTGCCAGCAGCTTAACCGCAGGGACAGGCTATGAAGCTTTCTTT. The chain uses TRBV7-2 and TRBJ1-1; 8 bases fit TRBD1. Germline V gene data show CDR1 as SGHTA and CDR2 as FQGNSA. The CDR3 spans 15 residues. Germline trimming cut 2 bases from V and 7 bases from J; bases unmatched to any gene: 9.